These T cell receptor beta chains were read from a single sample in a study of beta chain features in type 1 diabetes. Profiled with immunoSEQ multiplex PCR; TCRdb holds only in-frame clones, not every one. The table lists about 700,000 clones, around an eighth of them singletons. Sequencing was performed on naive CD4+ T cells from blood. These receptors were obtained from a man aged 18-30 years with type 1 diabetes. CDR3s include the opening cysteine and the closing phenylalanine or tryptophan. A D gene is named only where the DNA matches it firmly. Clone size is not always given. Where it is, it says once, few, many or a class for expanded clones.

TRBV28	TRBD1	-	TRBJ1-2	TGTGCCAGCAGTCTGCATCTGGACAGGGGAGGTGGCTACACCTTC	CASSLHLDRGGGYTF
TRBV29-1	-	-	TRBJ1-1	TGCAGCGTCACACAGGTGATGAACACTGAAGCTTTCTTT	CSVTQVMNTEAFF
TRBV7-9	-	few	TRBJ1-1	TGTGCCAGCAGCCCTGCTATATTCAGGGGCACTGAAGCTTTCTTT	CASSPAIFRGTEAFF
TRBV5-1	-	-	TRBJ1-4	TGCGCCAGCAGCTTCTCGGCCGCAACTAATGAAAAACTGTTTTTT	CASSFSAATNEKLFF
TRBV10-3	TRBD1	few	TRBJ2-1	TGTGCCATCAGTCAGGACAGGGGGCTCAATGAGCAGTTCTTC	CAISQDRGLNEQFF
TRBV28	-	-	TRBJ2-3	TGTGCCACCCAGGACGGAAACACAGATACGCAGTATTTT	CATQDGNTDTQYF
TRBV4-1	TRBD2	-	TRBJ2-1	TGCGCCAGCAGCCCCCTGGGCAGCGGGGTCAATGAGCAGTTCTTC	CASSPLGSGVNEQFF
TRBV30	-	few	TRBJ1-1	TGTGCCTGGATGGGGCCTGTTAGCACTGAAGCTTTCTTT	CAWMGPVSTEAFF
TRBV18	-	few	TRBJ2-4	TGTGCCAGCTCCCGACTAGAAGCGAATTTTCTAGCCAAAAACATTCAGTACTTC	CASSRLEANFLAKNIQYF
TRBV2	TRBD1	-	TRBJ2-7	TGTGCCAGCAGTGTCCGGGACAGGGGTTCCGAGCAGTACTTC	CASSVRDRGSEQYF
TRBV18	-	-	TRBJ2-7	TGTGCCAGCTCACCACCTTTAGGACGGCCGAGGAGAGACGAGCAGTACTTC	CASSPPLGRPRRDEQYF
TRBV7-2	-	few	TRBJ2-5	TGTGCCAGCAGCCCCCCTTCGGGCTGGGAGACCCAGTACTTC	CASSPPSGWETQYF
TRBV6-6	-	-	TRBJ2-5	TGTGCCAGCAGTTACGGGGCTGAAGAGACCCAGTACTTC	CASSYGAEETQYF
TRBV4-1	-	few	TRBJ1-4	TGCGCCAGCAGCCAAGACTACGGGACTCCGAGGGGTGAAAAACTGTTTTTT	CASSQDYGTPRGEKLFF
TRBV7-2	TRBD2	-	TRBJ2-1	TGTGCCAGCAGACCCCCGGGACTAGCGGAGAATGAGCAGTTCTTC	CASRPPGLAENEQFF
TRBV5-1	TRBD1	-	TRBJ1-6	TGCGCCAGCAGCTTGGCCGGTGAACCGACAGGGTCACCCCTCCACTTT	CASSLAGEPTGSPLHF
TRBV5-1	-	-	TRBJ1-4	TGCGCCAGCAGCTTGGACCTCGAAAAGGAAAAACTGTTTTTT	CASSLDLEKEKLFF
TRBV7-2	-	-	TRBJ2-7	TGTGCCAGCAGCTTAGCGAACGGACCCTACGAGCAGTACTTC	CASSLANGPYEQYF
TRBV7-6	TRBD2	few	TRBJ2-1	TGTGCCAGCACCGTATCTAGCGGGACTTACAATGAGCAGTTCTTC	CASTVSSGTYNEQFF
TRBV14	TRBD1	few	TRBJ2-6	TGTGCCAGCAGCCTAGGACAGGGGGTCCCAGCTGGGGCCAACGTCCTGACTTTC	CASSLGQGVPAGANVLTF
TRBV29-1	TRBD1	-	TRBJ1-1	TGCAGCGGGCTACAGGGGTTTACGGCTGAAGCTTTCTTT	CSGLQGFTAEAFF
TRBV28	-	-	TRBJ2-3	TGTGCCAGCAGCCCGGGACCCACCGCAGCAGATACGCAGTATTTT	CASSPGPTAADTQYF
TRBV14	-	-	TRBJ2-3	TGTGCCAGCAGCCAAGAACGGGGCAGCACAGATACGCAGTATTTT	CASSQERGSTDTQYF
TRBV6-1	-	few	TRBJ2-5	TGTGCCAGCAACAGAGCGGAAGAGACCCAGTACTTC	CASNRAEETQYF
TRBV5-1	-	-	TRBJ2-2	TGCGCCAGCAGCTTTTCACAGGGAGGATCCGGGGAGCTGTTTTTT	CASSFSQGGSGELFF
TRBV11-3	-	-	TRBJ2-1	TGTGCCAGCAGCTTACAAGCGAGCTCCTACAATGAGCAGTTCTTC	CASSLQASSYNEQFF
TRBV4-1	TRBD2	few	TRBJ2-3	TGCGCCAGCAGCCAAGAAGCCGAAGCGGGGGGGCCGGATACGCAGTATTTT	CASSQEAEAGGPDTQYF
TRBV19	-	-	TRBJ1-5	TGTGCCAGTAGTACCCGGACGAAACATTTCAATCAGCCCCAGCATTTT	CASSTRTKHFNQPQHF
TRBV18	-	few	TRBJ2-1	TGTGCCAGCTCTCGAAGAGGGGGGAACAATGAGCAGTTCTTC	CASSRRGGNNEQFF
TRBV9	-	-	TRBJ1-1	TGTGCCAGCAGCGTAGAGGTGAACACTGAAGCTTTCTTT	CASSVEVNTEAFF
TRBV7-9	-	-	TRBJ2-5	TGTGCCAGCAGCCACTGGACTGCCGGCTACCAAGAGACCCAGTACTTC	CASSHWTAGYQETQYF
TRBV19	TRBD1	-	TRBJ2-5	TGTGCCAGTAGTACCACTCGGACAGGGCAGGAGACCCAGTACTTC	CASSTTRTGQETQYF
TRBV18	-	-	TRBJ1-2	TGTGCCAGCTCACGCGTCGAGATGGATGGCTACACCTTC	CASSRVEMDGYTF
TRBV28	-	-	TRBJ2-1	TGTGCCCACGGGGATCCAGACATCCTTCAGTTCTTC	CAHGDPDILQFF
TRBV4-1	TRBD1	-	TRBJ1-1	TGCGCCAGCAGCCAAGAGAGTAGTAGGACAGGCCCCACTGAAGCTTTCTTT	CASSQESSRTGPTEAFF
TRBV7-2	TRBD2	few	TRBJ2-3	TGTGCCAGCAGCCTGCTTAGCGGGGGGGGCACAGATACGCAGTATTTT	CASSLLSGGGTDTQYF
TRBV4-1	-	-	TRBJ1-3	TGCGCCAGCAGCCAAGACGATTCCAGCTCTGGAAACACCATATATTTT	CASSQDDSSSGNTIYF
TRBV25-1	-	few	TRBJ1-6	TGTGCCAGCAGTGAGCAGGAGCCGTATAATTCACCCCTCCACTTT	CASSEQEPYNSPLHF
TRBV28	TRBD2	-	TRBJ2-3	TGTGCCAGCAGTTCCCTTGGGGGGAGCGGGGGGATCACAGATACGCAGTATTTT	CASSSLGGSGGITDTQYF
TRBV9	-	-	TRBJ1-1	TGTGCCAGCAGCGTAGTCCCGAACACTGAAGCTTTCTTT	CASSVVPNTEAFF
TRBV5-1	TRBD1	-	TRBJ2-7	TGCGCCAGCGGGATACAGGGGAGCACGTACGAGCAGTACTTC	CASGIQGSTYEQYF
TRBV9	-	few	TRBJ1-6	TGTGCCAGCAGCGTAGAGGCGGGCGGCTCACCCCTCCACTTT	CASSVEAGGSPLHF
TRBV6-5	TRBD2	-	TRBJ2-1	TGTGCCAGCAGTTACGCAGGGAGGGATGAGCAGTTCTTC	CASSYAGRDEQFF
TRBV5-6	-	few	TRBJ1-2	TGTGCCAGCAGCTTGGGGGATACAGGACTTGGCTACACCTTC	CASSLGDTGLGYTF
TRBV27	-	-	TRBJ1-4	TGTGCCAGCAGCTCCTCGAGTCGGGCTAATGAAAAACTGTTTTTT	CASSSSSRANEKLFF
TRBV6-4	-	-	TRBJ2-2	TGTGCCAGCACCCCGGGCTCCAACACCGGGGAGCTGTTTTTT	CASTPGSNTGELFF
TRBV4-2	TRBD2	few	TRBJ2-7	TGTGCCAGCAGCCAAGATGCGGGGGAGTTCTACGAGCAGTACTTC	CASSQDAGEFYEQYF
TRBV10-1	-	few	TRBJ2-5	TGCGCCAGCAGTGAAGGTCAGGCGGCCCGGGAGACCCAGTACTTC	CASSEGQAARETQYF